The rows below give T cell receptor beta chains drawn from one sample of a study of regulatory T cells in long-lasting Graves disease. TCRdb redid the calling of the multiplex PCR reads with MiXCR, one entry per CDR3 protein. The table has about 500,000 distinct CDR3 sequences, roughly 17% seen once; the top ten hold over 9%. This sample was also put to use in a study of T cells in Graves' hyperthyroidism and ophthalmopathy.

The sequenced sample was peripheral blood mononuclear cells (PBMCs), obtained at new diagnosis, from a patient treated with antithyroid drugs. The receptors were sampled from a man in his forties with Graves disease. The CDR3 runs from the conserved cysteine through the conserved F or W. Each record gives: clone size, J gene, D gene, V gene, CDR3 DNA, CDR3 protein. The D gene is left open where the match is weak. Rows give clone size only sometimes, using once, few, many, or a class for an expanded clone.

>-|TRBJ1-2|-|TRBV24-1
TGTGCCACCAGTGATTTCACAGGCTATGGCTACACCTTC
CATSDFTGYGYTF
>few|TRBJ2-2|TRBD1|TRBV3-1
TGTGCCAGCAGCCGAGGGGGCAGCACCGGGGAGCTGTTTTTT
CASSRGGSTGELFF
>-|TRBJ2-7|TRBD2|TRBV20-1
TGCAGTGCTAGAGATGGGGATAGCGGGATAGATTTTTCCTACGAGCAGTACTTC
CSARDGDSGIDFSYEQYF
>-|TRBJ2-2|TRBD1|TRBV24-1
TGTGCCACCAGTGATTTAGGGACAGGGGCCTTTTCGAACACCGGGGAGCTGTTTTTT
CATSDLGTGAFSNTGELFF
>many|TRBJ1-1|-|TRBV20-1
TGCAGTGCTAGAGCCGAGGGAGACACTGAAGCTTTCTTT
CSARAEGDTEAFF
>few|TRBJ2-1|TRBD2|TRBV3-1
TGTGCCAGCAGCCAAACGTCCATGGGAGGGCTGAAGACCCAGTGCTTC
CASSQTSMGGLKTQCF
>-|TRBJ2-7|-|TRBV27
TGTGCCAGCAGTTTATCGTTAGGGGACCGAGGTTACGAGCAGTACTTC
CASSLSLGDRGYEQYF
>many|TRBJ2-7|TRBD2|TRBV6-2/TRBV6-3
TGTGCCAGCAGTTTGGCCTGGGGAGCGGGAAACTACGAGCAGTACTTC
CASSLAWGAGNYEQYF
>-|TRBJ2-7|TRBD1|TRBV3-1
TGTGCCAGCAGCCTTAGGACAGGGGGCTCCTACGAGCAGTACTTC
CASSLRTGGSYEQYF
>many|TRBJ1-3|-|TRBV28
TGTGCCAGCAGTTTTCTCCTGGGGGTAGCAGGAAACACCATATATTTT
CASSFLLGVAGNTIYF
>many|TRBJ2-4|-|TRBV20-1
TGCAGTGCTAGTATGTTAGTGCCGAGTACCAAAAACATTCAGTACTTC
CSASMLVPSTKNIQYF
>-|TRBJ2-2|-|TRBV6-1
TGTGCCAGCGAAATGACCGGGGAGCTGTTTTTT
CASEMTGELFF
>-|TRBJ2-1|-|TRBV5-1
TGCGCCAGCAGCCCAAAGGGATTTAATTACAATGAGCAGTTCTTC
CASSPKGFNYNEQFF
>many|TRBJ2-7|-|TRBV27
TGTGCCAGCAGTGACTATAAAGAGCAGTACTTC
CASSDYKEQYF
>many|TRBJ2-7|-|TRBV11-2
TGTGCCAGCAGCCCAATAATGAGCTCCTACGAGCAGTACTTC
CASSPIMSSYEQYF
>many|TRBJ2-3|TRBD1|TRBV11-2
TGTGCCAGCAGCTTTACAGGGGAGGATACGCAGTATTTT
CASSFTGEDTQYF
>few|TRBJ1-5|-|TRBV6-2/TRBV6-3
TGTGCCAGCGTGTCGGGGGGCAATCAGCCCCAGCATTTT
CASVSGGNQPQHF
>-|TRBJ2-6|TRBD1|TRBV14
TGTGCCAGCAGCCAGACACAGGGGCTAGGGGCCAACGTCCTGACTTTC
CASSQTQGLGANVLTF
>few|TRBJ2-1|-|TRBV12-5
TGTGCTAGTGGTTTGGTAGGGAATGAGCAGTTCTTC
CASGLVGNEQFF
>many|TRBJ1-1|-|TRBV19
TGTGCCAGTAGTCCGCCGACAGGCCGTATGAACACTGAAGCTTTCTTT
CASSPPTGRMNTEAFF
>-|TRBJ2-7|-|TRBV12-3/TRBV12-4
TGTGCCAGCAGTGGGCTCGATGGAGCAAGCGCCTACGAGCAGTACTTC
CASSGLDGASAYEQYF
>few|TRBJ2-7|-|TRBV29-1
TGCAGCGTGCCCCGACCCTGGAGAGAGCAGTACTTC
CSVPRPWREQYF
>-|TRBJ2-1|TRBD1|TRBV4-1
TGCGCCAGCAGTCCCGACAGGGGGCACAATGAGCAGTTCTTC
CASSPDRGHNEQFF
>many|TRBJ1-1|-|TRBV29-1
TGCAGCGTCCGACAGAACACTGAAGCTTTCTTT
CSVRQNTEAFF
>-|TRBJ1-4|-|TRBV19
TGTGCCAGTAGTATCGGAGCAGGGCAGATTAATGAAAAACTGTTTTTT
CASSIGAGQINEKLFF
>many|TRBJ2-5|TRBD2|TRBV10-3
TGTGCCATCAGTGTATCAGCGGGAGGGGAGACCCAGTACTTC
CAISVSAGGETQYF
>-|TRBJ1-5|-|TRBV7-2
TGTGCCAGCAGCTTAGGGTTTGCTCAGCCCCAGCATTTT
CASSLGFAQPQHF
>few|TRBJ2-7|-|TRBV2
TGTGCCAGCACTTGGAGATACGAGCAGTACTTC
CASTWRYEQYF
>many|TRBJ2-7|TRBD2|TRBV28
TGTGCCAGCAGTTTACGGGGACTAGCGGGAGTCAGTCAGTACTTC
CASSLRGLAGVSQYF
>many|TRBJ2-7|-|TRBV5-1
TGCGCCAGCAGCTTGGAGTTAGCTGGCTACGAGCAGTACTTC
CASSLELAGYEQYF
>many|TRBJ2-7|-|TRBV2
TGTGCCAGCAGTGGGGACTTTTACGAGCAGTACTTC
CASSGDFYEQYF
>many|TRBJ2-2|-|TRBV28
TGTGCCAGCAGTCCTCTGTGGGAGGAAAGCGGGGAGCTGTTTTTT
CASSPLWEESGELFF
>many|TRBJ1-2|-|TRBV3-1
TGTGCCAGCAGCCAAGGATATGGCTACACCTTC
CASSQGYGYTF